A single sample is the source of the 29 T cell receptor beta chains below, sequenced in a study of cytomegalovirus exposure and HLA in healthy donors. PCR employed 60 Vbeta and 13 Jbeta primers. The repertoire was sequenced with immunoSEQ multiplex PCR; TCRdb's copy has only in-frame clones and lacks some. The data show some 130,000 clones, more than 70% seen once. The sample was PBMCs. The origin of the receptors is a man aged 30-40 years in good health and CMV-seronegative.

The gene calls are TRBV2 and TRBJ1-1; 7 nucleotides align to TRBD1. The CDR3 runs 14 residues. Germline CDR1 is SNHLY and CDR2 is FYNNEI. V lost 9 bases to trimming and J lost 4 bases; unmatched junction nucleotides: 11. The CDR3 loop is CARTSGTVFTEAFF. The CDR3 nucleotides are TGTGCCAGGACCTCCGGGACAGTCTTCACTGAAGCTTTCTTT. Complete variable domain (other parts from reference TRBV2 and TRBJ1-1): EPEVTQTPSHQVTQMGQEVILRCVPISNHLYFYWYRQILGQKVEFLVSFYNNEISEKSEIFDDQFSVERPDGSNFTLKIRSTKLEDSAMYFCARTSGTVFTEAFFGQGTRLTVV.

The chain uses TRBV18 and TRBJ1-1; D is possibly TRBD1 (5 bases). With 5 bases removed from V and 5 bases from J, the gap between germline ends came to 6 bases. This CDR3 is 11 amino acids long. Looked up from germline, CDR1 is KGHSH and CDR2 is LQKENI. This CDR3 is CASSGGTEAFF. CDR3 coding DNA: TGTGCCAGCTCAGGGGGGACTGAAGCTTTCTTT.

J is TRBJ2-7 and V is TRBV7-2, with D possibly being TRBD2 (6 bases). V lost 10 bases and J lost 7, with 23 bases in between. The CDR3 length is 14 residues. CDR1 and CDR2 from the germline V gene are SGHTA and FQGNSA. This chain's CDR3 is CATRGWADRGEQYF. As DNA, the CDR3 is TGTGCCACCCGAGGTTGGGCAGACCGGGGGGAGCAGTACTTC.

The rearrangement uses TRBV9 and TRBJ2-3; tentative D call: TRBD2 (5 bases). V lost 0 bases, J lost 2 bases, and 10 bases lay in between. This CDR3 region has 15 residues. Germline assignment: CDR1 SGDLS and CDR2 YYNGEE. CDR3 region: CASSVAPGITDTQYF. Here the CDR3 DNA reads TGTGCCAGCAGCGTAGCCCCGGGGATCACAGATACGCAGTATTTT.

The chain has TRBV6-6 and TRBJ2-3, with D perhaps matching TRBD2 (6 bases). Germline V lookup: CDR1 MNHNY, CDR2 SVGAGI (reference sequence). CDR3 size: 16 residues. V lost 7 bases to trimming and J lost 4 bases, with 21 bases between them. The CDR3 is CASTSGLGLDSDTQYF. The CDR3 coding sequence is TGTGCCAGCACGAGCGGGCTGGGGCTGGATTCAGATACGCAGTATTTT.

This clone was counted only a few times. The chain recombines TRBV6-1 with TRBJ2-7; no clear D. This CDR3 has 15 amino acids. V gave up 0 bases and J gave up 2 bases, with 11 bases separating them. Germline V gene sequence: CDR1 MNHNS, CDR2 SASEGT. Here the CDR3 DNA reads TGTGCCAGCAGTGAAGCGTTTGGCACCACCTACGAGCAGTACTTC. As protein: CASSEAFGTTYEQYF.

The table lists this clone with a few counts. The CDR3 DNA reads TGTGCCAGCAGTTTCCCCCTACAGCCCCAGCATTTT. Translation gives CASSFPLQPQHF. The rearrangement links TRBV28 to TRBJ1-5, with no clear D. Germline-derived CDR1 and CDR2 are MDHEN and SYDVKM. The CDR3 spans 12 residues. The V end lost 3 bases, the J end lost 7 bases, and 7 bases lay between the germline ends.

V gene TRBV29-1 combines with J gene TRBJ2-7; 9 bases are shared with TRBD2. The junction had 14 bases not matched to a gene; V was cut back by 1 base and J by 10 bases. The V gene's germline CDR1 is SQVTM and CDR2 ANQGSEA. This CDR3 spans 15 amino acids. The CDR3 coding sequence is TGCAGCGTTGAAGGGACAGGTGACACTAGCGGGCACCAGTACTTC. This encodes CSVEGTGDTSGHQYF.

The CDR3 DNA sequence: TGTGCCAGTAGTGCCTCGGGACAGGGGGGCTACGAGCAGTACTTC. Translated, it gives CASSASGQGGYEQYF. V gene TRBV19 combines with J gene TRBJ2-7; 11 positions agree with TRBD1. Germline trimming cut 5 bases from V and 3 bases from J; bases unmatched to any gene: 6. Per the germline V gene, CDR1 is LNHDA and CDR2 is SQIVND (reference sequence). The CDR3 has 15 amino acids.

The V call is TRBV5-1, the J call TRBJ1-2; unclear D gene. The CDR3 totals 13 residues. V lost 2 bases and J 2 bases, leaving 7 bases between the germline ends. Germline V lookup: CDR1 SGHRS, CDR2 YFSETQ. CDR3 coding DNA: TGCGCCAGCAGCTTTGGAGGAAACTATGGCTACACCTTC. This codes for CASSFGGNYGYTF.

The chain employs TRBV5-1 and TRBJ2-1; 9 nucleotides agree with TRBD2. In germline, CDR1 is SGHRS, CDR2 YFSETQ. The V segment lost 0 bases and the J segment 8 bases; nucleotides outside the gene matches: 9. The CDR3 is 16 amino acids. The CDR3 DNA is TGCGCCAGCAGCTTGGCTCCAGGACTAGCGTCGGATGAGCAGTTCTTC. This translates into CASSLAPGLASDEQFF.

This sequence joins TRBV6-1 and TRBJ1-3, with D unresolved. V dropped 2 bases and J dropped 0 bases, with 8 bases sitting between them. The germline V gene has CDR1 MNHNS and CDR2 SASEGT. The CDR3 spans 15 residues. The CDR3 is CASSEQVSSGNTIYF. CDR3 sequence (DNA): TGTGCCAGCAGTGAACAGGTCAGCTCTGGAAACACCATATATTTT.

The chain has TRBV7-3 and TRBJ2-1; D gene ambiguous. This CDR3 is 15 amino acids long. Germline lookup yields CDR1 SGHTA and CDR2 FQGTGA. V lost 5 bases, J lost 4 bases, and 15 bases lay in between. The CDR3 bases are TGTGCCAGCAGCCCCACGCCAGGATCTTACAATGAGCAGTTCTTC. The encoded protein is CASSPTPGSYNEQFF.

The CDR3 coding sequence is TGTGCCACCAGCAGAGATAGAGGGATCGGCTATGGCTACACCTTC. Its protein is CATSRDRGIGYGYTF. The rearrangement uses TRBV15 and TRBJ1-2, with unresolved D. The CDR3 is 15 residues long. The ends were cut back, 0 bases at V and 4 bases at J, with 12 bases in the middle. In germline, CDR1 is LNHNV, CDR2 YYDKDF (reference sequence). The variable domain in full, with the rest retrieved from reference TRBV15 and TRBJ1-2, is DAMVIQNPRYQVTQFGKPVTLSCSQTLNHNVMYWYQQKSSQAPKLLFHYYDKDFNNEADTPDNFQSRRPNTSFCFLDIRSPGLGDTAMYLCATSRDRGIGYGYTFGSGTRLTVV.

The chain couples TRBV6-5 to TRBJ1-1; 7 positions agree with TRBD1. The CDR3 sequence is 15 residues long. Trimming at V came to 6 bases and at J to 1 base, leaving 8 bases not matched to a gene. Germline V lookup: CDR1 MNHEY, CDR2 SVGAGI. Here the CDR3 reads CASSPLSGGNTEAFF. In DNA, the CDR3 is TGTGCCAGCAGCCCCTTATCAGGGGGGAACACTGAAGCTTTCTTT.

The chain recombines TRBV28 with TRBJ1-2, with TRBD1 matching over 7 bases. V gave up 5 bases and J gave up 0 bases; unmatched junction bases: 6. The CDR3 covers 15 residues. The germline V gene encodes CDR1 MDHEN and CDR2 SYDVKM. CDR3 protein: CASSLPGTANYGYTF. In nucleotides, the CDR3 is TGTGCCAGCAGTCTACCCGGGACAGCTAACTATGGCTACACCTTC.

The V call is TRBV2, the J call TRBJ2-4, with a tentative D call TRBD1 (5 bases). Germline values: CDR1 SNHLY, CDR2 FYNNEI. The CDR3 consists of 15 residues. The germline V and J ends were trimmed by 3 bases and 6 bases, with 15 bases remaining between them. CDR3 bases: TGTGCCAGCAGTGAGAGCAGGGATGGTAGAAACATTCAGTACTTC. Translation: CASSESRDGRNIQYF. The whole variable domain, filled in from reference TRBV2 and TRBJ2-4, reads EPEVTQTPSHQVTQMGQEVILRCVPISNHLYFYWYRQILGQKVEFLVSFYNNEISEKSEIFDDQFSVERPDGSNFTLKIRSTKLEDSAMYFCASSESRDGRNIQYFGAGTRLSVL.

The chain employs TRBV11-2 and TRBJ2-7, with 9 bases identical to TRBD2. Germline V gene sequence: CDR1 SGHAT, CDR2 FQNNGV. The CDR3 extends over 15 amino acids. J lost 6 bases, V lost 6 bases, and 12 bases had no gene match. This chain's CDR3 is CASRNTSGHSSEQYF. CDR3 DNA sequence: TGTGCCAGCAGGAACACTAGCGGGCACTCATCCGAGCAGTACTTC.

This chain links TRBV27 with TRBJ2-1; 8 nucleotides line up with TRBD2. Germline V lookup: CDR1 MNHEY, CDR2 SMNVEV (reference sequence). With V trimmed by 3 bases and J by 8 bases, 15 bases remained unmatched. The CDR3 loop spans 17 amino acids. CDR3 residues: CASSFTRGEGLGDEQFF. The CDR3 nucleotides are TGTGCCAGCAGTTTCACCCGCGGGGAGGGACTAGGAGATGAGCAGTTCTTC.

The V call is TRBV27, the J call TRBJ2-7; 7 bases match TRBD2. CDR1 is MNHEY, CDR2 SMNVEV, per germline (reference sequence). Trimming at V came to 3 bases and at J to 4 bases, leaving 6 bases not matched to a gene. The CDR3 loop spans 14 amino acids. The CDR3 loop reads CASSFGGSPYEQYF. The CDR3 bases are TGTGCCAGCAGTTTCGGCGGGAGTCCTTACGAGCAGTACTTC.

This rearrangement joins TRBV2 to TRBJ2-7; TRBD1 agrees at 7 bases. The CDR3 is 14 residues long. The V gene's germline CDR1 is SNHLY and CDR2 FYNNEI. V trimming: 4 bases; J trimming: 2 bases; junction bases outside the gene matches: 5. The CDR3 protein is CASSGQGPPYEQYF. As DNA, the CDR3 is TGTGCCAGCAGTGGACAGGGCCCCCCCTACGAGCAGTACTTC. Together with reference TRBV2 and TRBJ2-7, the CDR3 gives the full variable domain: EPEVTQTPSHQVTQMGQEVILRCVPISNHLYFYWYRQILGQKVEFLVSFYNNEISEKSEIFDDQFSVERPDGSNFTLKIRSTKLEDSAMYFCASSGQGPPYEQYFGPGTRLTVT.

The sample holds one count of this clone. The chain couples TRBV4-2 to TRBJ2-1; 13 bases are shared with TRBD2. V was pared by 4 bases and J by 3 bases, with 3 bases of the junction left unmatched. CDR1 LGHNA and CDR2 YNFKEQ come from the germline V gene. This CDR3 contains 16 residues. The CDR3 region is CASSPGLAGDYNEQFF. The CDR3 DNA sequence: TGTGCCAGCAGCCCCGGACTAGCGGGAGACTACAATGAGCAGTTCTTC.

The V and J genes are TRBV15 and TRBJ1-5; D might be TRBD1 (6 bases). Deletions cut 0 bases from V and 0 bases from J, with 6 bases between. Germline values: CDR1 LNHNV, CDR2 YYDKDF (reference sequence). CDR3 length equals 15 residues. In DNA, the CDR3 is TGTGCCACCAGCAGAGACAGGGGTAGCAATCAGCCCCAGCATTTT. Translating it yields CATSRDRGSNQPQHF. Full variable domain (outside the CDR3, taken from reference TRBV15 and TRBJ1-5): DAMVIQNPRYQVTQFGKPVTLSCSQTLNHNVMYWYQQKSSQAPKLLFHYYDKDFNNEADTPDNFQSRRPNTSFCFLDIRSPGLGDTAMYLCATSRDRGSNQPQHFGDGTRLSIL.

The V gene is TRBV10-3, the J gene TRBJ1-2; TRBD1 matches 8 bases. Germline loops: CDR1 ENHRY, CDR2 SYGVKD. V lost 11 bases, J lost 6 bases, and 11 bases stayed unmatched. This CDR3 contains 13 residues. CDR3 sequence: CAFLDREADGYTF. Here the CDR3 DNA reads TGTGCCTTTCTGGACAGGGAAGCAGATGGCTACACCTTC.

The V and J genes are TRBV9 and TRBJ2-3, with 7 bases that match TRBD1. Germline V CDR1 and CDR2: SGDLS, YYNGEE. V shed 4 bases, J shed 0 bases, and the junction held 5 bases outside the gene matches. The CDR3 sequence is 15 residues long. The CDR3 DNA is TGTGCCAGCAGCCCAAGACAGGGTAGCACAGATACGCAGTATTTT. Residues: CASSPRQGSTDTQYF.

The genes are TRBV29-1 and TRBJ2-7; D is unclear. The germline CDR1 and CDR2 sequences are SQVTM and ANQGSEA. The CDR3 loop spans 9 amino acids. V lost 5 bases to trimming and J lost 3 bases, with 2 bases between them. CDR3 region: CSVLYEQYF. CDR3 coding DNA: TGCAGCGTTCTCTACGAGCAGTACTTC.

The CDR3 DNA follows: TGTGCCAGCAGCGTTTGGGGCGGGAGTGCGGATGAGCAGTACTTC. Translating gives CASSVWGGSADEQYF. The chain joins TRBV9 to TRBJ2-7, with 7 nucleotides matching TRBD2. V was clipped by 2 bases and J by 7 bases; unmatched bases: 12. This CDR3 has 15 residues. Germline V gene sequence: CDR1 SGDLS, CDR2 YYNGEE.

As concerns this clone: The sample has other DNA sequences that encode this CDR3 too. The chain couples TRBV5-5 to TRBJ2-3; no clear D. Germline lookup yields CDR1 SGHKS and CDR2 YYEKEE (reference sequence). The CDR3 runs to 15 residues. The ends were cut back, 1 base at V and 0 bases at J, with 9 bases in the middle. The chain's CDR3 is CASSLPSGSTDTQYF. The CDR3 nucleotides read TGTGCCAGCAGCTTGCCGTCGGGTAGCACAGATACGCAGTATTTT. Combining the CDR3 with reference TRBV5-5 and TRBJ2-3 gives the whole variable domain DAGVTQSPTHLIKTRGQQVTLRCSPISGHKSVSWYQQVLGQGPQFIFQYYEKEERGRGNFPDRFSARQFPNYSSELNVNALLLGDSALYLCASSLPSGSTDTQYFGPGTRLTVL.

The V and J genes are TRBV2 and TRBJ1-2, with no clear D. Germline assignment: CDR1 SNHLY and CDR2 FYNNEI. The CDR3 is made up of 14 amino acids. V was cut by 2 bases and J by 1 base, with 8 bases left in between. The CDR3 region has the DNA TGTGCCAGCAGTGAACTAGAAGTTAACTATGGCTACACCTTC. As protein: CASSELEVNYGYTF.